The T cell receptor beta chain under discussion was sequenced for a study of Ad26.COV2.S vaccination and SARS-CoV-2 variants. Study-level information: Intramuscular Ad26.COV2.S at 5x10^10 or 1x10^11 viral particles. General study points: An underestimation of total T cell responses may have resulted from the TCR breadth and depth analyses. Reported findings describe substantial breadth in spike-specific CD8+ and CD4+ T cell responses following vaccination.

The treatment was: some 19 received Ad26.COV2.S at low or high dose, single or two shots; about 5 received placebo; per-sample allocation not given. Samples came from day 63 after the first vaccine or placebo injection. Recruitment in Boston yielded a donor of adult age, 18-55 years. This clone was observed a single time. What it binds is unknown. The CDR3 contains 14 residues. Germline loops: CDR1 SGHTA, CDR2 FQGTGA. The ends were cut back, 4 bases at V and 5 bases at J, with 11 bases in the middle. The data were produced by immunoSEQ multiplex PCR, yet TCRdb's version contains in-frame clones alone and is incomplete. This sample has about 680,000 clones, with approximately 88% found just once.

The source material was peripheral blood, sampled in a trial of Ad26.COV2.S vaccine versus placebo. The chain combines TRBV7-3 with TRBJ2-2; D is perhaps TRBD1 (6 bases). The clonotype was recovered from a person between 18 and 65 years old who received the Ad26.COV2.S COVID-19 vaccine or a placebo. CDR3 sequence (DNA): TGTGCCAGCAGCTCTGGACAGAGAACCGGGGAGCTGTTTTTT. It is translated as CASSSGQRTGELFF. Variable domain in full (rest from reference TRBV7-3 and TRBJ2-2): GAGVSQTPSNKVTEKGKYVELRCDPISGHTALYWYRQSLGQGPEFLIYFQGTGAADDSGLPNDRFFAVRPEGSVSTLKIQRTERGDSAVYLCASSSGQRTGELFFGEGSRLTVL.